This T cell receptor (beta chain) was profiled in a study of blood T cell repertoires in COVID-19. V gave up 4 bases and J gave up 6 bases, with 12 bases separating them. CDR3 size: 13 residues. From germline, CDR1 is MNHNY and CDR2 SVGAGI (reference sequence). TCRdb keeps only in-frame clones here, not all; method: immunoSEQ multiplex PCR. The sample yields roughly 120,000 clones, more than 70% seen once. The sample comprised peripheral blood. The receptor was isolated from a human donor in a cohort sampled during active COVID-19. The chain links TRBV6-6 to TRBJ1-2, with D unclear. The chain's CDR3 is CASSLMVSDGYTF. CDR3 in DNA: TGTGCCAGCAGTTTAATGGTATCGGATGGCTACACCTTC.